Following are 9 T cell receptor beta chains from one sample sequenced in a study of blood T cell repertoires in COVID-19. The table came from immunoSEQ multiplex PCR; TCRdb's copy has only in-frame clones and leaves some out. The data contain 100,000 to 150,000 clones, around 90% of them singletons. The material sequenced was peripheral blood. All receptors come from a woman between 50 and 59 years old with active or convalescent COVID-19.

The chain combines TRBV5-1 with TRBJ2-3, with TRBD1 matching over 7 bases. Germline loops: CDR1 SGHRS, CDR2 YFSETQ. The V segment lost 5 bases and the J segment 0 bases; nucleotides outside the gene matches: 9. CDR3 length equals 16 residues. The CDR3 nucleotides are TGCGCCAGCAGACGAACGACAGGGATCAGCACAGATACGCAGTATTTT. As protein: CASRRTTGISTDTQYF.

This clone was counted only a few times. The chain joins TRBV28 to TRBJ1-1, with 7 positions matching TRBD1. With V trimmed by 9 bases and J by 2 bases, 9 bases remained unmatched. The CDR3 is made up of 14 amino acids. CDR1 and CDR2 (germline): MDHEN, SYDVKM. The CDR3 coding sequence is TGTGCCAGTATAATGTACAGGGGAAACACTGAAGCTTTCTTT. Its translation: CASIMYRGNTEAFF.

The chain employs TRBV5-1 and TRBJ1-3; D unresolved. The CDR3 sequence is 14 residues long. The V end lost 4 bases, the J end lost 4 bases, and 12 bases lay between the germline ends. Germline V lookup: CDR1 SGHRS, CDR2 YFSETQ. The CDR3 nucleotides read TGCGCCAGCAGCGTCGCACAGCACGGAAACACCATATATTTT. Amino acids: CASSVAQHGNTIYF.

This chain uses TRBV4-3 with TRBJ2-3; 13 nucleotides align to TRBD2. Per the germline V gene, CDR1 is LGHNA and CDR2 is YSLEER. Germline trimming cut 0 bases from V and 2 bases from J; bases unmatched to any gene: 5. The CDR3 is made up of 18 amino acids. In DNA, the CDR3 is TGCGCCAGCAGCCAAGATCCGACTAGCGGGGGGTACACAGATACGCAGTATTTT. It codes for CASSQDPTSGGYTDTQYF.

The chain carries TRBV6-2 or TRBV6-3 and TRBJ1-5; 9 bases fit TRBD1. With 4 bases clipped from V and 6 bases from J, the junction kept 7 bases outside the gene matches. Per the germline V gene, CDR1 is MNHEY and CDR2 is SVGEGT. This CDR3 region has 15 residues. CDR3 loop: CASSSGQGAAQPQHF. In nucleotides, the CDR3 is TGTGCCAGCAGTTCGGGACAGGGTGCCGCTCAGCCCCAGCATTTT.

This chain uses TRBV18 with TRBJ2-6; D ambiguous. CDR1 and CDR2 from the germline V gene are KGHSH and LQKENI. The germline V and J ends were trimmed by 3 bases and 3 bases, with 12 bases remaining between them. The CDR3 length is 16 residues. The CDR3 protein is CASSPSEASGANVLTF. In nucleotides, the CDR3 is TGTGCCAGCTCACCCAGCGAGGCGAGTGGGGCCAACGTCCTGACTTTC. The whole variable domain, remainder taken from reference TRBV18 and TRBJ2-6, is NAGVMQNPRHLVRRRGQEARLRCSPMKGHSHVYWYRQLPEEGLKFMVYLQKENIIDESGMPKERFSAEFPKEGPSILRIQQVVRGDSAAYFCASSPSEASGANVLTFGAGSRLTVL.

The rearrangement uses TRBV27 and TRBJ2-7; D is possibly TRBD2 (5 bases). V was cut by 11 bases and J by 1 base, with 15 bases left in between. The CDR3 is 13 residues long. Germline CDR1 and CDR2: MNHEY and SMNVEV (reference sequence). CDR3 amino acids: CAEEAQTSYEQYF. The CDR3, as DNA: TGTGCCGAGGAGGCGCAGACTTCCTACGAGCAGTACTTC.

This chain uses TRBV7-2 with TRBJ2-3; D perhaps matches TRBD2 (6 bases). Germline CDR1 SGHTA, CDR2 FQGNSA. This CDR3 has 15 residues. V shed 0 bases and J shed 4 bases, with 11 bases lying between them. The CDR3 spells CASSLAITSPDTQYF. CDR3 DNA: TGTGCCAGCAGCTTAGCCATAACTAGCCCAGATACGCAGTATTTT. Full variable domain (rest looked up from reference TRBV7-2 and TRBJ2-3): GAGVSQSPSNKVTEKGKDVELRCDPISGHTALYWYRQSLGQGLEFLIYFQGNSAPDKSGLPSDRFSAERTGGSVSTLTIQRTQQEDSAVYLCASSLAITSPDTQYFGPGTRLTVL.

This CDR3 reads CASSAGYQETQYF. Written as DNA, the CDR3 is TGTGCCAGCAGCGCGGGGTACCAAGAGACCCAGTACTTC. The J gene is TRBJ2-5, the V gene TRBV5-4; perhaps TRBD2 as D (6 bases). The CDR3 sequence is 13 residues long. The germline V and J ends were trimmed by 4 bases and 0 bases, with 7 bases remaining between them. Germline lookup yields CDR1 SGHNT and CDR2 YYREEE (reference sequence).